This T cell receptor beta chain is from a study of beta chain features in type 1 diabetes. Study outcomes and limitations: Lower insertion and higher deletion counts appeared at VDJ junctions in type 1 diabetes patients. When cDNA is sequenced, cells with high TCR expression could be over-represented. In all four CD4+ subsets, TCRB CDR3 length was significantly, moderately reduced in type 1 diabetes.

In its sample, this clone was seen a few times. What it recognizes is unknown. Germline V gene sequence: CDR1 MNHEY, CDR2 SVGAGI. V dropped 0 bases and J dropped 7 bases, with 16 bases sitting between them. CDR3 length: 15 amino acids. Expressed TCRB transcripts were sequenced because the entire RNA isolate underwent reverse transcription. Sequenced by immunoSEQ multiplex PCR; TCRdb stores in-frame clones only, minus some. The table includes roughly 300,000 clones, roughly 13% detected once. Sequenced input: naive CD4+ T cells from blood. The clonotype originates from a man aged 30-40 years with type 1 diabetes. The chain uses TRBV6-5 and TRBJ2-7, with D maybe TRBD2 (6 bases). CDR3 sequence: CASSYSAGRGWEQYF. CDR3 DNA: TGTGCCAGCAGTTACTCCGCTGGACGGGGGTGGGAGCAGTACTTC.